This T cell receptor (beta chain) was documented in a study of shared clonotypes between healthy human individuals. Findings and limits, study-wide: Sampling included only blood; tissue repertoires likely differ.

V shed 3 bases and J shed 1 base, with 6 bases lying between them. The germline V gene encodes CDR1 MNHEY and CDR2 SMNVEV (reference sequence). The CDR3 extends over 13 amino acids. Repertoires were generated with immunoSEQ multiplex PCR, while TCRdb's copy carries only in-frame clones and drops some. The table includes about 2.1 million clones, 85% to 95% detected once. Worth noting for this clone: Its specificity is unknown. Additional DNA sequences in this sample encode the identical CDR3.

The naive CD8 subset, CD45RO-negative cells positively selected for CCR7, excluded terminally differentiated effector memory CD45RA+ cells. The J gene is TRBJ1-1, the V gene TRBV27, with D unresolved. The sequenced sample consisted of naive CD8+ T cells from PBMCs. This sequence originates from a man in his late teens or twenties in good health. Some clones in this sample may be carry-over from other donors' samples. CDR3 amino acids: CASSFGENTEAFF. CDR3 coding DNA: TGTGCCAGCAGTTTTGGGGAGAACACTGAAGCTTTCTTT.